One and the same sample provided the 20 T cell receptor beta chains below, sequenced in a study of T-cell memory formation after mild COVID-19. TCRdb re-derived calls from the 5' RACE reads in MiXCR, one entry per CDR3 protein. The sample includes some 260,000 distinct CDR3 sequences, around 17% seen only once; the top ten take 3% to 4.5%. Input material: PBMCs or a T cell subset sorted from them (not recorded which). Receptors originate from a man aged 18 to 29 who had mild COVID-19 (a few samples of this study predate the infection). Cell type and time point are not known.

This clonotype was seen a handful of times. The gene calls are TRBV5-4 and TRBJ2-7; TRBD2 aligns across 7 bases. The CDR3 spans 13 residues. Losses at the gene ends were 0 bases for V and 6 bases for J; bases not matched to a gene: 3. The germline V gene has CDR1 SGHNT and CDR2 YYREEE (reference sequence). CDR3 in amino acids: CASSLVSGGEQYV. CDR3 DNA: TGTGCCAGCAGCTTGGTATCGGGGGGCGAGCAGTACGTC.

V and J are TRBV9 and TRBJ1-6; TRBD1 aligns across 7 bases. The CDR3 contains 15 residues. The germline V gene encodes CDR1 SGDLS and CDR2 YYNGEE. V lost 0 bases, J lost 7 bases, and 4 bases stayed unmatched. Here the CDR3 DNA reads TGTGCCAGCAGCGTAGGTGGGACAGCAAATTCACCCCTCCACTTT. Protein product: CASSVGGTANSPLHF.

This clonotype was counted between two and nine times. This sequence joins TRBV6-1 and TRBJ1-2, with 8 bases matching TRBD1. V was clipped by 6 bases and J by 2 bases; unmatched bases: 11. The CDR3 loop spans 16 amino acids. Germline CDR1 and CDR2: MNHNS and SASEGT. The CDR3 is CASSATGDRTNYGYTF. Written as DNA, the CDR3 is TGTGCCAGCAGCGCAACGGGGGACAGGACCAACTATGGCTACACCTTC.

This clonotype was seen a handful of times. The chain is built from TRBV29-1 and TRBJ1-2; 7 nucleotides align to TRBD1. The germline CDR1 and CDR2 sequences are SQVTM and ANQGSEA. J was trimmed by 7 bases and V by 6 bases; bases with no gene match: 11. This CDR3 has 13 amino acids. CDR3 in DNA: TGCAGCGTGAACCAGGGACAGAGATCTGGCTACACCTTC. Translation: CSVNQGQRSGYTF.

This clonotype was counted many times. The V call is TRBV18, the J call TRBJ2-3; D gene ambiguous. The germline V and J ends were trimmed by 8 bases and 1 base, with 10 bases remaining between them. This CDR3 is 13 amino acids long. CDR1 and CDR2 from the germline V gene are KGHSH and LQKENI. CDR3 nucleotides: TGTGCCAGCAGTCCACCGGGCACAGATACGCAGTATTTT. Amino acids: CASSPPGTDTQYF. The whole variable domain, filled in from reference TRBV18 and TRBJ2-3, reads NAGVMQNPRHLVRRRGQEARLRCSPMKGHSHVYWYRQLPEEGLKFMVYLQKENIIDESGMPKERFSAEFPKEGPSILRIQQVVRGDSAAYFCASSPPGTDTQYFGPGTRLTVL.

This clonotype was seen a few times. This sequence joins TRBV7-3 and TRBJ2-3; 7 bases fit TRBD1. The germline V gene encodes CDR1 SGHTA and CDR2 FQGTGA. After removal of 6 bases from V and 1 base from J, the junction contained 7 bases not matched to a gene. The CDR3 totals 15 residues. CDR3: CASSYQTGGTDTQYF. The CDR3 DNA is TGTGCCAGCAGTTATCAAACAGGGGGCACAGATACGCAGTATTTT. The whole variable domain, remainder taken from reference TRBV7-3 and TRBJ2-3, is GAGVSQTPSNKVTEKGKYVELRCDPISGHTALYWYRQSLGQGPEFLIYFQGTGAADDSGLPNDRFFAVRPEGSVSTLKIQRTERGDSAVYLCASSYQTGGTDTQYFGPGTRLTVL.

The V call is TRBV6-5, the J call TRBJ2-2; tentative D call: TRBD1 (6 bases). V was shortened by 3 bases and J by 6 bases, with 17 bases between the two germline ends. CDR1 MNHEY and CDR2 SVGAGI come from the germline V gene. This CDR3 has 16 amino acids. The CDR3 region has the DNA TGTGCCAGCAGTTATCAGGGGCGAGTAGTAGCCGGGGAGCTGTTTTTT. It encodes CASSYQGRVVAGELFF.

V usage is TRBV7-2 and J usage is TRBJ1-2; TRBD1 matches 9 bases. V gave up 3 bases and J gave up 5 bases; unmatched junction bases: 10. CDR1 is SGHTA and CDR2 is FQGNSA in the germline V gene. CDR3 length equals 16 residues. The DNA for the CDR3 is TGTGCCAGCAGCTTTCAAACCGGGACAGGGTCATATGGCTACACCTTC. Amino acids: CASSFQTGTGSYGYTF.

This clonotype showed up many times. The chain recombines TRBV28 with TRBJ2-3; a weak D match, TRBD2 (6 bases). This CDR3 is built from 13 residues. Trimming cost V 7 bases and J 1 base, with 9 bases left between them. Germline CDR1 and CDR2: MDHEN and SYDVKM. Here the CDR3 reads CASNPSGTDTQYF. The DNA for the CDR3 is TGTGCCAGCAACCCTAGCGGCACAGATACGCAGTATTTT.

This clonotype was counted a few times. V and J are TRBV11-2 and TRBJ2-1; 8 positions agree with TRBD2. Trimming removed 6 bases from V and 4 bases from J; junction bases left unmatched: 8. Germline V gene sequence: CDR1 SGHAT, CDR2 FQNNGV. The CDR3 runs to 15 residues. The CDR3 sequence: CASRQPGGEYNEQFF. CDR3 in DNA: TGTGCCAGCAGACAGCCCGGGGGGGAGTACAATGAGCAGTTCTTC.

This clonotype was seen only a few times. V is TRBV20-1 and J is TRBJ2-7; TRBD1 matches at 11 bases. V was pared by 6 bases and J by 6 bases, with 13 bases of the junction left unmatched. The CDR3 loop spans 15 amino acids. CDR1 and CDR2 (germline): DFQATT, SNEGSKA (reference sequence). The CDR3, as DNA: TGCAGTGCCATTAGTGCGGGACAGGGGGGGATCGAGCAGTACTTC. This gives the protein CSAISAGQGGIEQYF.

The V and J genes are TRBV5-4 and TRBJ2-3, with D perhaps being TRBD1 or TRBD2 (6 bases each). CDR3 size: 15 residues. Germline CDR1 SGHNT, CDR2 YYREEE (reference sequence). V was clipped by 4 bases and J by 4 bases, with 16 bases between them. The CDR3: CASSLGGPRADTQYF. CDR3 nucleotides: TGTGCCAGCAGCCTAGGGGGGCCTCGGGCAGATACGCAGTATTTT.

This clonotype was counted only a few times. V usage is TRBV7-8 and J usage is TRBJ2-7; D might be TRBD2 (6 bases). Germline V lookup: CDR1 SGHVS, CDR2 FQNEAQ. The CDR3 has 13 amino acids. The V and J ends lost 4 bases and 6 bases respectively, with 13 bases between them. The CDR3 coding sequence is TGTGCCAGCAGCTATGGGGAGGCAGGCGAGCAGTACTTC. It translates to CASSYGEAGEQYF.

The rearrangement joins TRBV29-1 to TRBJ2-1; D call uncertain. The CDR3 is made up of 16 amino acids. The germline V gene has CDR1 SQVTM and CDR2 ANQGSEA. Trimming left V 5 bases short and J 4 bases short, with 21 bases between. The CDR3 is CSVQWGDSERYNEQFF. CDR3 DNA sequence: TGCAGCGTTCAGTGGGGTGATTCGGAGAGGTACAATGAGCAGTTCTTC.

This clonotype was recorded a few times. The chain uses TRBV7-3 and TRBJ2-7; 7 bases align to TRBD2. The CDR3 runs to 15 residues. Germline lookup yields CDR1 SGHTA and CDR2 FQGTGA. J was trimmed by 2 bases and V by 3 bases; bases with no gene match: 7. The CDR3 protein is CASSLRAGETYEQYF. The CDR3 DNA reads TGTGCCAGCAGCTTGAGGGCGGGGGAGACCTACGAGCAGTACTTC.

This clonotype has just a few counts. The rearrangement links TRBV6-1 to TRBJ2-1; 8 bases align to TRBD1. J gave up 6 bases and V 4 bases, and 17 bases lay outside the gene matches. The CDR3 sequence is 18 residues long. The germline V gene has CDR1 MNHNS and CDR2 SASEGT. In DNA form, the CDR3 reads TGTGCCAGCAGTGGATCCGGGACAGGCCGTCAAAGGCGCAATGAGCAGTTCTTC. This encodes CASSGSGTGRQRRNEQFF.

This clonotype was counted many times. The V call is TRBV5-1, the J call TRBJ2-3; D tentatively reads TRBD1 or TRBD2 (6 bases each). This CDR3 contains 14 residues. With 3 bases removed from V and 5 bases from J, the gap between germline ends came to 13 bases. Germline assignment: CDR1 SGHRS and CDR2 YFSETQ. The CDR3 DNA is TGCGCCAGCAGCTCTGGAGGGGGTCGAGATACGCAGTATTTT. Protein sequence: CASSSGGGRDTQYF. The full variable domain, its missing parts supplied by reference TRBV5-1 and TRBJ2-3, is KAGVTQTPRYLIKTRGQQVTLSCSPISGHRSVSWYQQTPGQGLQFLFEYFSETQRNKGNFPGRFSGRQFSNSRSEMNVSTLELGDSALYLCASSSGGGRDTQYFGPGTRLTVL.

The chain employs TRBV14 and TRBJ2-7; D remains ambiguous. The V end lost 1 base, the J end lost 2 bases, and 9 bases lay between the germline ends. The CDR3 has 14 amino acids. The germline gives CDR1 SGHDN, CDR2 FVKESK. As DNA, the CDR3 is TGTGCCAGCAGCCAAGCAGAGAGAACCTACGAGCAGTACGTC. Protein sequence: CASSQAERTYEQYV.

The V call is TRBV20-1, the J call TRBJ2-1; maybe TRBD2 (7 bases). Germline CDR1 is DFQATT and CDR2 is SNEGSKA (reference sequence). The V end was cut by 1 base, the J end by 10 bases, with 23 bases between. This CDR3 region has 16 residues. The CDR3 bases are TGCAGTGCTAGAGCCCCGTTGTTAAGGGGGGGCGCGGAGCAGTTCTTC. It encodes CSARAPLLRGGAEQFF.

This clonotype was counted ten times or more. The genes are TRBV3-1 and TRBJ2-1; D unclear. Germline CDR1 reads LGHDT; CDR2 reads YNNKEL (reference sequence). This CDR3 is built from 13 residues. Trimming pared 2 bases from V and 10 bases from J, leaving 12 bases between. The CDR3 DNA sequence: TGTGCCAGCAGCCAATCAAGGGTGTCCGAGCAGTTCTTC. Translating gives CASSQSRVSEQFF.